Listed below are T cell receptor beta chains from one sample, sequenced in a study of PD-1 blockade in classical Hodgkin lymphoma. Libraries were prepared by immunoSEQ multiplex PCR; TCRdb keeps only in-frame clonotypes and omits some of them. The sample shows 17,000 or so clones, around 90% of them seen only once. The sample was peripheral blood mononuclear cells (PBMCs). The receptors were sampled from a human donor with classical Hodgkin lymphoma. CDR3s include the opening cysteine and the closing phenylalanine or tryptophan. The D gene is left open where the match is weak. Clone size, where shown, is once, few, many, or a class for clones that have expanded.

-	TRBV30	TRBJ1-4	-	CAWSEYLGDLGTRNEKLFF	TGTGCCTGGAGTGAATACCTTGGCGATCTAGGGACCAGAAATGAAAAACTGTTTTTT
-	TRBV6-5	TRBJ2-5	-	CASSYAGTRRETQYF	TGTGCCAGCAGTTACGCAGGGACACGTCGGGAGACCCAGTACTTC
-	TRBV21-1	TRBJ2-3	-	CASSKREREAVDTQYF	TGTGCCAGCAGCAAAAGAGAGCGGGAGGCAGTAGATACGCAGTATTTT
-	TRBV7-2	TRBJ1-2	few	CASSLGRNYGYTF	TGTGCCAGCAGCCTAGGACGGAACTATGGCTACACCTTC
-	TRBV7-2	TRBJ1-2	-	CASSSYPTGLYGYTF	TGTGCCAGCAGCTCTTACCCAACAGGCCTGTATGGCTACACCTTC
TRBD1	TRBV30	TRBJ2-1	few	CAFLRQGSYNEQFF	TGTGCCTTCCTTCGACAGGGGTCGTACAATGAGCAGTTCTTC
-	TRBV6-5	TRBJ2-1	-	CASSYDLSSYNEQFF	TGTGCCAGCAGTTACGACCTCAGCTCCTACAATGAGCAGTTCTTC
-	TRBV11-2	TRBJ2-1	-	CASSHQNYNEQFF	TGTGCCAGCAGCCACCAGAACTACAATGAGCAGTTCTTC
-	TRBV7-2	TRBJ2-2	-	CASSPWGVTGELFF	TGTGCCAGCAGCCCGTGGGGAGTCACCGGGGAGCTGTTTTTT
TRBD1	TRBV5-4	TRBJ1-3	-	CASSLGLTGDGNTIYF	TGTGCCAGCAGCTTGGGCCTGACAGGGGACGGAAACACCATATATTTT
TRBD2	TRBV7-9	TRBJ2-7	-	CASSSNSGNTYEQYF	TGTGCCAGCAGCTCTAACAGCGGGAACACCTACGAGCAGTACTTC
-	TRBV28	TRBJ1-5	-	CASSLLRSNQPQHF	TGTGCCAGCAGTTTATTAAGGAGCAATCAGCCCCAGCATTTT
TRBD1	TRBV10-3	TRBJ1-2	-	CATSGQGSDGYTF	TGTGCCACCTCGGGACAGGGGAGTGATGGCTACACCTTC
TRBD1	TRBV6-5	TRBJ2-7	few	CASSSQGLLYEQYF	TGTGCCAGCAGTTCACAGGGGCTCCTCTACGAGCAGTACTTC
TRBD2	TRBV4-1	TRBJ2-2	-	CASSPLSGRAPGELFF	TGCGCCAGCAGCCCCCTTAGCGGGAGGGCCCCCGGGGAGCTGTTTTTT
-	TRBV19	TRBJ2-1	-	CASSTAFGGKEQFF	TGTGCCAGTAGTACCGCCTTCGGGGGCAAGGAGCAGTTCTTC
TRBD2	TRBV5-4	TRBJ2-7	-	CASSRGLAGSSSYEQYF	TGTGCCAGCAGCCGTGGACTAGCGGGTTCCTCCTCCTACGAGCAGTACTTC
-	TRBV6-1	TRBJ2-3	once	CASSEVPRTSKWADTQYF	TGTGCCAGCAGTGAAGTCCCTCGTACTAGCAAGTGGGCAGATACGCAGTATTTT
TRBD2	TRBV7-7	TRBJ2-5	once	CASQRLAGDPQYF	TGTGCCAGCCAGAGACTAGCGGGAGATCCCCAGTACTTC
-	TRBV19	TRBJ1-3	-	CASTSSGNTIYF	TGTGCCAGTACCAGCTCTGGAAACACCATATATTTT
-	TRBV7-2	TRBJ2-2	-	CASSLGSQFTGELFF	TGTGCCAGCAGCTTAGGTTCACAGTTCACCGGGGAGCTGTTTTTT
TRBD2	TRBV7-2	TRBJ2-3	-	CASSPKAGGGVDTQYF	TGTGCCAGCAGCCCAAAAGCGGGAGGGGGGGTAGATACGCAGTATTTT
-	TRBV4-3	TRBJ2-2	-	CASSQAPHTGELFF	TGCGCCAGCAGCCAAGCTCCCCACACCGGGGAGCTGTTTTTT
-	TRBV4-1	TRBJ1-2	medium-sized	CASSQVFGGYGYTF	TGCGCCAGCAGCCAAGTTTTCGGGGGCTATGGCTACACCTTC
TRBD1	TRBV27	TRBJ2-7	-	CASSFRQGAVEQYF	TGTGCCAGCAGTTTTAGACAGGGGGCGGTCGAGCAGTACTTC
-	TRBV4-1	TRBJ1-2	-	CASSQDRAGYREGYTF	TGCGCCAGCAGCCAAGATCGCGCAGGGTATAGAGAGGGCTACACCTTC
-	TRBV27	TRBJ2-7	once	CASSHGDGEQYF	TGTGCCAGCAGTCACGGGGACGGCGAGCAGTACTTC
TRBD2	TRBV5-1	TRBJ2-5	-	CASSRTSPTWETQYF	TGCGCCAGCAGCCGGACTAGCCCAACCTGGGAGACCCAGTACTTC
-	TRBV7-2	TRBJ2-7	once	CASSLGGTSHEQYF	TGTGCCAGCAGCTTAGGAGGGACATCCCACGAGCAGTACTTC
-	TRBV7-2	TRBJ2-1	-	CASSLRPGLSYNEQFF	TGTGCCAGCAGCTTACGGCCGGGATTGTCCTACAATGAGCAGTTCTTC
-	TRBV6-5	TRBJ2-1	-	CASSYDRGSYNEQFF	TGTGCCAGCAGCTACGACAGAGGGTCCTACAATGAGCAGTTCTTC
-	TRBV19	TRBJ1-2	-	CASSISKGGYGYTF	TGTGCCAGTAGTATATCTAAGGGAGGCTATGGCTACACCTTC
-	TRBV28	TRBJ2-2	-	CASTLQGGGNTGELFF	TGTGCCAGCACTTTGCAAGGGGGTGGAAACACCGGGGAGCTGTTTTTT
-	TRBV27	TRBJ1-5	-	CASSFRHRNQPQHF	TGTGCCAGCAGTTTCCGACACCGCAATCAGCCCCAGCATTTT
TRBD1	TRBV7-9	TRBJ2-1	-	CASSSPSTGYLYNEQFF	TGTGCCAGCAGCTCCCCATCGACAGGGTATCTTTACAATGAGCAGTTCTTC